The source of this T cell receptor (beta chain) is a study of T cell repertoires in cytomegalovirus infection. Study details: Epitope selection comprised recently identified HLA-C-restricted CMV epitopes and well-studied HLA-B-restricted CMV epitopes. Signatures in public TCR beta sequences pointed to both CMV infection and matching HLA type. Study-wide findings and caveats: Predominance within the ex vivo response was attributable to HLA-C-restricted CMV-specific TCR beta clonotypes. Of the TCR beta families, the public ones yielded a cumulative frequency that identified carriers of CMV plus the relevant HLA.

The germline V gene encodes CDR1 LGHNA and CDR2 YSLEER. Trimming pared 1 base from V and 6 bases from J, leaving 7 bases between. This CDR3 region has 13 residues. TCRdb processed the reads anew with MiXCR; each CDR3 protein has one entry. This table has 900,000 to 950,000 distinct CDR3 sequences, around 32% appearing once. As to this clonotype: Its antigen is still unknown.

This receptor was identified in a human donor in good health (CMV status not recorded). Some clones in this sample may be carry-over from other donors' samples. The sequenced sample was cultured CD8+ T cells from PBMCs, obtained from culture after CMV antigen stimulation. The chain links TRBV4-3 to TRBJ2-1, with D possibly being TRBD2 (5 bases). The CDR3 DNA reads as TGCGCCAGCAGCCAAGGAGGGAGCAATGAGCAGTTCTTC. Amino acid sequence: CASSQGGSNEQFF.